The 29 T cell receptor beta chains below come from one sample, sequenced in a study of T-cell memory formation after mild COVID-19. Each CDR3 protein gets one entry after TCRdb re-called the 5' RACE reads with MiXCR. The table records some 100,000 distinct CDR3 sequences, roughly 10% of them present only once. Sequencing was carried out using PBMCs or a T cell subset sorted from them (not recorded which). The source of these receptors is a man aged 18-30 years who had mild COVID-19 (a few samples of this study predate the infection). Cell type and time point are not known.

The rearrangement uses TRBV6-5 and TRBJ1-1; 9 bases map to TRBD1. J was trimmed by 0 bases and V by 0 bases; bases with no gene match: 2. Germline loops: CDR1 MNHEY, CDR2 SVGAGI. This CDR3 is 16 amino acids long. The CDR3 region is CASSYSTGGVNTEAFF. The CDR3 bases are TGTGCCAGCAGTTACTCGACAGGGGGTGTGAACACTGAAGCTTTCTTT.

The chain couples TRBV4-3 to TRBJ2-3, with a weak D call TRBD1 (6 bases). The V end lost 3 bases, the J end lost 5 bases, and 15 bases lay between the germline ends. Germline CDR1 reads LGHNA; CDR2 reads YSLEER. The CDR3 is 15 amino acids. CDR3 sequence: CASSHPNQQGDTQYF. In nucleotides, the CDR3 is TGCGCCAGCAGCCACCCTAACCAACAGGGAGATACGCAGTATTTT.

Many counts were recorded for this clonotype. This chain links TRBV4-1 with TRBJ1-5; D might be TRBD1 (6 bases). Germline loops: CDR1 MGHRA, CDR2 YSYEKL. V lost 3 bases to trimming and J lost 0 bases, with 9 bases between them. The CDR3 runs 15 residues. The CDR3 nucleotides read TGCGCCAGCAGCCACGGACAGAATAGCAATCAGCCCCAGCATTTT. This sequence encodes CASSHGQNSNQPQHF.

This clonotype has more than one count but fewer than ten. This chain connects TRBV5-1 to TRBJ1-2, with TRBD1 as a possible D gene (5 bases). Germline CDR1 reads SGHRS; CDR2 reads YFSETQ. The germline V and J ends were trimmed by 4 bases and 3 bases, with 13 bases remaining between them. The CDR3 loop spans 14 amino acids. This chain's CDR3 is CASSPWGEDYGYTF. The CDR3 nucleotides are TGCGCCAGCAGCCCCTGGGGGGAAGACTATGGCTACACCTTC. Looking up the rest from reference TRBV5-1 and TRBJ1-2 gives the full variable domain: KAGVTQTPRYLIKTRGQQVTLSCSPISGHRSVSWYQQTPGQGLQFLFEYFSETQRNKGNFPGRFSGRQFSNSRSEMNVSTLELGDSALYLCASSPWGEDYGYTFGSGTRLTVV.

This clonotype was counted ten times or more. This sequence joins TRBV5-1 and TRBJ1-3; D is unclear. Germline CDR1 is SGHRS and CDR2 is YFSETQ. V was cut by 4 bases and J by 1 base, with 9 bases left in between. The CDR3 runs 14 residues. The CDR3 sequence is CASSPYSSGNTIYF. The CDR3 bases are TGCGCCAGCAGCCCGTATTCGTCTGGAAACACCATATATTTT. Supplemented by reference TRBV5-1 and TRBJ1-3, the full variable domain reads KAGVTQTPRYLIKTRGQQVTLSCSPISGHRSVSWYQQTPGQGLQFLFEYFSETQRNKGNFPGRFSGRQFSNSRSEMNVSTLELGDSALYLCASSPYSSGNTIYFGEGSWLTVV.

The rearrangement uses TRBV28 and TRBJ2-5, with 8 bases aligning to TRBD1. CDR3 length: 16 amino acids. V lost 5 bases and J lost 4; bases outside the gene matches: 12. Germline V gene sequence: CDR1 MDHEN, CDR2 SYDVKM. CDR3 nucleotide sequence: TGTGCCAGCAGTAAGATCCGACAGGGGTTAGGAGAGACCCAGTACTTC. Amino acid sequence: CASSKIRQGLGETQYF.

V and J are TRBV7-9 and TRBJ1-2; D perhaps matches TRBD1 (5 bases). The V end was cut by 0 bases, the J end by 7 bases, with 15 bases between. The CDR3 contains 15 residues. Germline loops: CDR1 SEHNR, CDR2 FQNEAQ (reference sequence). The CDR3, as DNA: TGTGCCAGCAGCTTAGCGAACAGGCCCTTGAGTGGCTACACCTTC. It yields the protein CASSLANRPLSGYTF.

The chain has TRBV7-9 and TRBJ2-3, with 7 bases aligning to TRBD2. Germline CDR1 is SEHNR and CDR2 is FQNEAQ (reference sequence). The CDR3 has 15 amino acids. V lost 5 bases to trimming and J lost 6 bases; unmatched junction nucleotides: 11. The CDR3 bases are TGTGCCAGCAGCGGGGAGGGGACTCTCCCGGATACGCAGTATTTT. Encoded protein: CASSGEGTLPDTQYF.

CDR3 sequence reads: CASSQPGRLADYNEQFF. CDR3 bases: TGCGCCAGCAGCCAGCCGGGGAGGCTAGCGGATTACAATGAGCAGTTCTTC. This sequence joins TRBV4-3 and TRBJ2-1, with 7 bases fitting TRBD2. V gave up 3 bases and J gave up 4 bases; unmatched junction bases: 12. Germline lookup yields CDR1 LGHNA and CDR2 YSLEER. CDR3 length equals 17 residues.

CDR3 sequence reads: CASSHPRDSQETQYF. The CDR3 nucleotides are TGTGCCAGCAGCCACCCCCGTGACTCACAAGAGACCCAGTACTTC. This chain connects TRBV14 to TRBJ2-5; D is undetermined. The CDR3 contains 15 residues. V was pared by 3 bases and J by 2 bases, with 13 bases between. Germline lookup yields CDR1 SGHDN and CDR2 FVKESK.

The genes are TRBV5-4 and TRBJ2-5; D unclear. V was pared by 4 bases and J by 2 bases, with 6 bases between. This CDR3 has 12 residues. Germline CDR1 is SGHNT and CDR2 is YYREEE (reference sequence). CDR3 bases: TGTGCCAGCAGCGACTTACAAGAGACCCAGTACTTC. Translation gives CASSDLQETQYF.

Only a few counts were recorded for this clonotype. This chain links TRBV12-5 with TRBJ1-2; D gene uncertain. CDR1 LGHNT and CDR2 FRNRAP come from the germline V gene. The CDR3 sequence is 14 residues long. The ends were cut back, 1 base at V and 2 bases at J, with 8 bases in the middle. DNA of the CDR3: TGTGCTAGTGGTTTGGGGGTGTTCAACTATGGCTACACCTTC. This gives the protein CASGLGVFNYGYTF. Filled out from reference TRBV12-5 and TRBJ1-2, the complete variable domain reads DARVTQTPRHKVTEMGQEVTMRCQPILGHNTVFWYRQTMMQGLELLAYFRNRAPLDDSGMPKDRFSAEMPDATLATLKIQPSEPRDSAVYFCASGLGVFNYGYTFGSGTRLTVV.

This clonotype has more than one count but fewer than ten. The chain joins TRBV7-2 to TRBJ2-1, with D perhaps given as TRBD1 or TRBD2 (5 bases each). V lost 3 bases and J 2 bases, leaving 8 bases between the germline ends. The CDR3 is 14 amino acids. Germline V gives CDR1 SGHTA, CDR2 FQGNSA. This CDR3 reads CASSFGGTYNEQFF. The CDR3 DNA reads TGTGCCAGCAGCTTTGGGGGAACCTACAATGAGCAGTTCTTC.

The chain is built from TRBV13 and TRBJ2-3, with 11 bases identical to TRBD2. The J segment lost 1 base and the V segment lost 3 bases, leaving 3 bases of the junction unmatched. Germline V CDR1 and CDR2: PRHDT, FYEKMQ (reference sequence). This CDR3 comprises 16 residues. CDR3 amino acids: CASSFTTSGGTDTQYF. The DNA of the CDR3 is TGTGCCAGCAGCTTCACGACTAGCGGGGGCACAGATACGCAGTATTTT.

This clonotype was found a few times. The V and J genes are TRBV6-5 and TRBJ2-3; 8 bases line up with TRBD2. Trimming at V came to 6 bases and at J to 4 bases, leaving 6 bases not matched to a gene. The germline CDR1 and CDR2 sequences are MNHEY and SVGAGI. This CDR3 region has 14 residues. The CDR3 here is CASSRGGMADTQYF. The CDR3 DNA follows: TGTGCCAGCAGCCGCGGGGGGATGGCAGATACGCAGTATTTT.

In its sample, this clonotype was seen a few times. The genes are TRBV18 and TRBJ2-7; D perhaps matches TRBD1 (6 bases). Trimming removed 5 bases at V and 9 bases at J, with 26 bases between. Germline lookup yields CDR1 KGHSH and CDR2 LQKENI. The CDR3 runs 16 residues. The CDR3 coding sequence is TGTGCCAGCTCAGACGGACAGTCCCCTTATTACGAGTGGCAGTACTTC. It encodes CASSDGQSPYYEWQYF.

The chain recombines TRBV5-6 with TRBJ2-2, with D possibly matching TRBD1 (7 bases). V shed 0 bases and J shed 5 bases, with 17 bases lying between them. The length of the CDR3 is 17 residues. CDR1 and CDR2 from the germline V gene are SGHDT and YYEEEE. The CDR3 is CASSLVQGGWETGELFF. The CDR3 DNA reads TGTGCCAGCAGCTTGGTGCAGGGGGGTTGGGAGACCGGGGAGCTGTTTTTT.

CDR3 loop: CASSSPSEKLFF. The CDR3, as DNA: TGTGCCAGCAGCTCGCCATCAGAAAAACTGTTTTTT. The chain has TRBV7-9 and TRBJ1-4, with D unresolved. V lost 4 bases to trimming and J lost 8 bases, with 8 bases between them. The CDR3 loop spans 12 amino acids. In germline, CDR1 is SEHNR, CDR2 FQNEAQ (reference sequence).

This rearrangement joins TRBV24-1 to TRBJ2-1; TRBD2 agrees at 8 bases. Looked up from germline, CDR1 is KGHDR and CDR2 is SFDVKD. The CDR3 covers 16 residues. J was trimmed by 5 bases and V by 0 bases; bases with no gene match: 5. The CDR3 DNA is TGTGCCACCAGTGATTTGGTCGCGCGGGGGGACAATGAGCAGTTCTTC. Its protein product is CATSDLVARGDNEQFF.

This clonotype was observed at least ten times. V usage is TRBV12-3 or TRBV12-4 and J usage is TRBJ2-7; D unresolved. This CDR3 contains 11 residues. Between the trimmed V and J ends, which lost 6 bases and 4 bases, there was a span of 7 bases. In nucleotides, the CDR3 is TGTGCCAGCAGCTCCCTTTACGAGCAGTACTTC. Residues: CASSSLYEQYF.

This clonotype appeared a few times. This sequence joins TRBV10-3 and TRBJ2-2; no reliable D call. Trimming left V 10 bases short and J 1 base short, with 16 bases between. This CDR3 is built from 15 residues. Germline V gene lookup returns CDR1 ENHRY and CDR2 SYGVKD. In DNA, the CDR3 is TGTGCCACCTACCGCACTGAGGTGAACACCGGGGAGCTGTTTTTT. This gives the protein CATYRTEVNTGELFF.

The J gene is TRBJ2-1, the V gene TRBV29-1; the D gene could be TRBD1 or TRBD2 (5 bases each). The CDR3 length is 14 residues. The ends were cut back, 8 bases at V and 9 bases at J, with 23 bases in the middle. Germline CDR1 SQVTM, CDR2 ANQGSEA. CDR3 in DNA: TGCAGCTCGATCACCCAGGGACGGGGTGGTGAGCAGTTCTTC. Translated, it gives CSSITQGRGGEQFF.

The chain joins TRBV4-1 to TRBJ2-1; D might be TRBD1 (7 bases). In germline, CDR1 is MGHRA, CDR2 YSYEKL. Trimming shortened V by 5 bases and J by 8 bases, and 16 bases separated the two germline ends. CDR3 size: 14 residues. CDR3 sequence (DNA): TGCGCCAGCAGCTTCCAGGGGGGCTCTTATGAGCAGTTCTTC. Its translation: CASSFQGGSYEQFF.

This clonotype was seen more than once but under ten times. The CDR3 DNA follows: TGTGCCAGCGGGTGGGGGTTTGAGCAGTTCTTC. As protein: CASGWGFEQFF. The chain joins TRBV7-3 to TRBJ2-1; TRBD1 or TRBD2 may be the D gene (5 bases each). There are 11 residues in the CDR3. Per the germline V gene, CDR1 is SGHTA and CDR2 is FQGTGA. V was pared by 8 bases and J by 9 bases, with 11 bases between.

The table lists this clonotype with a few counts. The V gene is TRBV25-1, the J gene TRBJ1-1; 9 bases fit TRBD1. This CDR3 has 12 amino acids. The germline V gene encodes CDR1 MGHDK and CDR2 SYGVNS. Unmatched junction bases numbered 3, after V lost 11 bases and J lost 2 bases. The CDR3 loop reads CAGQGPNTEAFF. In nucleotides, the CDR3 is TGTGCCGGACAGGGGCCCAACACTGAAGCTTTCTTT.

The rearrangement links TRBV2 to TRBJ2-5; D remains unclear. Germline-derived CDR1 and CDR2 are SNHLY and FYNNEI. This CDR3 comprises 16 residues. Between the trimmed V and J ends, which lost 2 bases and 2 bases, there was a span of 15 bases. The CDR3 region is CASSEWAVRSQETQYF. DNA for the CDR3: TGTGCCAGCAGTGAATGGGCGGTCAGATCACAAGAGACCCAGTACTTC. Full variable domain (rest looked up from reference TRBV2 and TRBJ2-5): EPEVTQTPSHQVTQMGQEVILRCVPISNHLYFYWYRQILGQKVEFLVSFYNNEISEKSEIFDDQFSVERPDGSNFTLKIRSTKLEDSAMYFCASSEWAVRSQETQYFGPGTRLLVL.

The chain uses TRBV5-1 and TRBJ1-2; 7 bases map to TRBD1. In germline, CDR1 is SGHRS, CDR2 YFSETQ. V trimming: 4 bases; J trimming: 12 bases; junction bases outside the gene matches: 12. The CDR3 has 13 amino acids. CDR3 amino acids: CASSPRQGELDTF. DNA of the CDR3: TGCGCCAGCAGCCCCAGACAGGGCGAGTTGGACACCTTC.

V is TRBV5-4 and J is TRBJ2-7; D may match TRBD1 or TRBD2 (5 bases each). CDR3 length: 13 residues. Germline assignment: CDR1 SGHNT and CDR2 YYREEE (reference sequence). V lost 6 bases, J lost 0 bases, and 10 bases lay in between. As DNA, the CDR3 is TGTGCCAGCAAGGGGACGAGCTCCTACGAGCAGTACTTC. Translating it yields CASKGTSSYEQYF.

The rearrangement links TRBV27 to TRBJ2-7; either TRBD1 or TRBD2 may supply D (6 bases each). The CDR3 spans 15 residues. Germline lookup yields CDR1 MNHEY and CDR2 SMNVEV (reference sequence). V lost 8 bases to trimming and J lost 1 base, with 18 bases between them. CDR3 sequence reads: CASPSGRGLSYEQYV. CDR3 nucleotide sequence: TGTGCCAGCCCTTCCGGTCGGGGGCTTTCCTACGAGCAGTACGTC.